The clone carrying this TCR beta chain was detected a few times. What it binds is not known. The assay that was used to sequence DNA from cultured CD4+ T cells was the Oncomine TCR Beta short-read assay. It was cultured CD4+ T cells from which genomic DNA was extracted. MiXCR, applied by TCRdb to the PCR reads, yields one record per CDR3 protein. The repertoire holds more than 2,000 distinct CDR3 sequences, with approximately 18% as singletons. The data are from a study of vaccination and CD4 T cells after COVID-19. Study background: Cultures that served as controls received a CEFX pool, an HIV-1 Nef pool, or no peptide.

Documented treatment: approximately nine-day PBMC culture with coronavirus spike peptide pools or control peptides (ViraFEST assay). CD4+ T lymphocytes from the unexposed donor were collected before the COVID-19 pandemic (2011-2018). Unexposed-donor CD4+ T cells were probed with SARS-CoV-2 S/N and four cold-coronavirus spikes, cells permitting. Overall study results and limits: Convalescent patients gained a median about 85% of their reactive clones only post-vaccination.

CDR3 size: 11 residues. Trimming took 6 bases from V and 9 from J, leaving 9 bases between them. CDR1 and CDR2 (germline): SNHLY, FYNNEI. The specimen was CD4+ T cells from blood, cultured in vitro. The genes are TRBV2 and TRBJ2-1; no clear D. The source of this sequence is a human donor in good health. CDR3: CASSPWGEQFF. CDR3 nucleotide sequence: TGTGCCAGCAGCCCTTGGGGTGAGCAGTTCTTC.